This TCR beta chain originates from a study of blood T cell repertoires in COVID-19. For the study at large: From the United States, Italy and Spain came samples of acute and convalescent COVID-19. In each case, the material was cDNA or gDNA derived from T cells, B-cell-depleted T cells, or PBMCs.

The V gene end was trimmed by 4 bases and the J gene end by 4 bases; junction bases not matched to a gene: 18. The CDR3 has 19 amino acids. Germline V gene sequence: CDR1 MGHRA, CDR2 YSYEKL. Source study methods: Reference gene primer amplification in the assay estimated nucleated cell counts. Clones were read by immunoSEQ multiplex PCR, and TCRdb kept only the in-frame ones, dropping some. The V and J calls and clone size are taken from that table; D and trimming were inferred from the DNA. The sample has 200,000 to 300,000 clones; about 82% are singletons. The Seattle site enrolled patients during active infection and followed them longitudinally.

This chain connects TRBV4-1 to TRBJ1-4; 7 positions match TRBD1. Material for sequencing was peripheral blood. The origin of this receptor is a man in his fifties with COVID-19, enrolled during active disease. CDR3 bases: TGCGCCAGCAGCCCGCGACAGGGTGGCCACCTACAAGATAATGAAAAACTGTTTTTT. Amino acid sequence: CASSPRQGGHLQDNEKLFF.